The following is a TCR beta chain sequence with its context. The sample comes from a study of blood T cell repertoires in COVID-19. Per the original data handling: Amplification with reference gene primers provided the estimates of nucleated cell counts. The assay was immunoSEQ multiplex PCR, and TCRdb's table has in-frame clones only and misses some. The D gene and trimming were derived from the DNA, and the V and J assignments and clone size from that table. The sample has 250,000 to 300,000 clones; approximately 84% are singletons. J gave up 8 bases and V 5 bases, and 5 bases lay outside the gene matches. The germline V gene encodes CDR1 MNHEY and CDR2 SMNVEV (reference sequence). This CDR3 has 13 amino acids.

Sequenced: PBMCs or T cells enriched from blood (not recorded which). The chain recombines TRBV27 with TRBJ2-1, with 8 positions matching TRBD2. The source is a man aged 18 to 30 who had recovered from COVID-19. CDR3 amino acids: CASSDNGGDEQFF. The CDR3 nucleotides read TGTGCCAGCAGTGACAACGGGGGGGATGAGCAGTTCTTC.